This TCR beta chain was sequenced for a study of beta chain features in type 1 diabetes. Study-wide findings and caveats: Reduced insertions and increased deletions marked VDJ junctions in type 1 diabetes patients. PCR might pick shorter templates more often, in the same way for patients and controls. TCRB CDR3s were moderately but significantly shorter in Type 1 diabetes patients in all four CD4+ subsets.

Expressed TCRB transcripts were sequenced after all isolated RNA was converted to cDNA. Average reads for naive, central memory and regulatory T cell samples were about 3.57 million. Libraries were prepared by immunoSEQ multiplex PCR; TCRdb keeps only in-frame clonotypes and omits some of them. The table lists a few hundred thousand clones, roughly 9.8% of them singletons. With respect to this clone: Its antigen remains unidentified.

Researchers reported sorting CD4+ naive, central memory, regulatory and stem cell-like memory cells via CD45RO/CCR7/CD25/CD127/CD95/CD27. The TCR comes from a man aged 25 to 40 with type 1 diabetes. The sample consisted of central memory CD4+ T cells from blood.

CDR3 nucleotide sequence: TGTGCCAGTAGAGCCTACTTGGGCTCTGGAAACACCATATATTTT. Translating it yields CASRAYLGSGNTIYF. This rearrangement joins TRBV19 to TRBJ1-3; D ambiguous. The CDR3 extends over 15 amino acids. V shed 6 bases and J shed 0 bases, with 12 bases lying between them. Looked up from germline, CDR1 is LNHDA and CDR2 is SQIVND (reference sequence).